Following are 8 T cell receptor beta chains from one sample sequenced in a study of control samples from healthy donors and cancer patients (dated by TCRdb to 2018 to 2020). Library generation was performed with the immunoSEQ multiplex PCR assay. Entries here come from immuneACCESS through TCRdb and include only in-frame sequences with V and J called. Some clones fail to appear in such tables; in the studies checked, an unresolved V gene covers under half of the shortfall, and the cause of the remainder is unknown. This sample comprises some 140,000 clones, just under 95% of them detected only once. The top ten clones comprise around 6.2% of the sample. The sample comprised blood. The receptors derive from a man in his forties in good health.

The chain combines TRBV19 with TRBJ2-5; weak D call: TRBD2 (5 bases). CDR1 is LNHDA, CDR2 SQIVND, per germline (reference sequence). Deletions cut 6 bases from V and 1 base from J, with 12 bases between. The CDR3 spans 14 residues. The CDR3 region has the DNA TGTGCCAGTAGGGGGTCCGCGGGCCAAGAGACCCAGTACTTC. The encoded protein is CASRGSAGQETQYF.

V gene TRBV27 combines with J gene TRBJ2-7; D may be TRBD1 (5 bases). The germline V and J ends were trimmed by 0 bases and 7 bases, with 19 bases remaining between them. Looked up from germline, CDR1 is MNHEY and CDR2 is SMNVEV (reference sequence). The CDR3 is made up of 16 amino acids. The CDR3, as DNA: TGTGCCAGCAGTTTATCGCCGGCCAGGGCCCCTTGGGAGCAGTACTTC. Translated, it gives CASSLSPARAPWEQYF.

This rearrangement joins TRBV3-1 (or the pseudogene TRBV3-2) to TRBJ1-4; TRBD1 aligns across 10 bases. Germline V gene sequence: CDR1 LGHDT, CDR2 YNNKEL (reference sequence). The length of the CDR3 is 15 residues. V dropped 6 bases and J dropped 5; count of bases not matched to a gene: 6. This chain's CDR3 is CASRMTGGGNEKLFF. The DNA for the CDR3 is TGTGCCAGCAGGATGACAGGGGGCGGAAATGAAAAACTGTTTTTT.

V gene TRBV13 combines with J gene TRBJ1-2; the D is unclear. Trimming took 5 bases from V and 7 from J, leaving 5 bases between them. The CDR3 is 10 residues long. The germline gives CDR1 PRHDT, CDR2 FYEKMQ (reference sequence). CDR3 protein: CASSESGYTF. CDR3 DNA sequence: TGTGCCAGCAGCGAGTCTGGCTACACCTTC. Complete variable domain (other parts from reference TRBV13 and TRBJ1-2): AAGVIQSPRHLIKEKRETATLKCYPIPRHDTVYWYQQGPGQDPQFLISFYEKMQSDKGSIPDRFSAQQFSDYHSELNMSSLELGDSALYFCASSESGYTFGSGTRLTVV.

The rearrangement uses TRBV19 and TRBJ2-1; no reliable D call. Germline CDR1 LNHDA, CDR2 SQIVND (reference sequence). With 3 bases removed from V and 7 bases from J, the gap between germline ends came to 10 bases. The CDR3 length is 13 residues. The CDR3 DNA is TGTGCCAGTAGTATGTACAGAAGTAATGAGCAGTTCTTC. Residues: CASSMYRSNEQFF.

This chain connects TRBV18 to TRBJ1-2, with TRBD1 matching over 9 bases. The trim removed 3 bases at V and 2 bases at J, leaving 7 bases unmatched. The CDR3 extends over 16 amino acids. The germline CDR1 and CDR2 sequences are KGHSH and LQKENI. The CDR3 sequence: CASSPIGTGQNYGYTF. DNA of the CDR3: TGTGCCAGCTCACCCATTGGGACAGGGCAAAACTATGGCTACACCTTC. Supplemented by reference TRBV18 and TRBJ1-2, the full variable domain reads NAGVMQNPRHLVRRRGQEARLRCSPMKGHSHVYWYRQLPEEGLKFMVYLQKENIIDESGMPKERFSAEFPKEGPSILRIQQVVRGDSAAYFCASSPIGTGQNYGYTFGSGTRLTVV.

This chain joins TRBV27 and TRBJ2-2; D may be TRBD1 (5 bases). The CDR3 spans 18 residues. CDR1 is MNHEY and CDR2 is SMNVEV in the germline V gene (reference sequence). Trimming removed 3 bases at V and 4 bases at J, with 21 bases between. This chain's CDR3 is CASSFLGVMAASTGELFF. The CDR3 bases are TGTGCCAGCAGTTTCCTAGGGGTGATGGCGGCCAGCACCGGGGAGCTGTTTTTT.

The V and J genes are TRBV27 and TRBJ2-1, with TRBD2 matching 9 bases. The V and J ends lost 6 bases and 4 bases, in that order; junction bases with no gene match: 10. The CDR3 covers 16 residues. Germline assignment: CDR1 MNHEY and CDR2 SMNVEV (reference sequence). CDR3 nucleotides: TGTGCCAGCAGGACCAGCCGCGGGGGGGAGTACAATGAGCAGTTCTTC. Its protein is CASRTSRGGEYNEQFF.